Presented here are 32 T cell receptor beta chains from one specimen sequenced in a study of CD8+CD57+ T cells in acquired aplastic anemia. TCR beta VDJ and CDR3 profiles were obtained from a genomic DNA template. A single record per CDR3 protein comes from TCRdb applying MiXCR to the reads. The sample records 190,000 or so distinct CDR3 sequences, 61% being singletons. Sequencing input: sorted CD4+, CD8+, or CD8+CD57+ T cells (not recorded which) from PBMCs. Receptors were obtained from a human donor in good health.

The chain uses TRBV25-1 and TRBJ2-3; D ambiguous. The length of the CDR3 is 16 residues. The V gene lost 4 bases and the J gene lost 4 bases, with 18 bases spanning the gap. Germline values: CDR1 MGHDK, CDR2 SYGVNS. The CDR3 nucleotides are TGTGCCAGCAGTGCCCAGCCAAGACGCCGGCCAGATACGCAGTATTTT. Protein sequence: CASSAQPRRRPDTQYF.

This clonotype was recorded a few times. The chain is built from TRBV6-5 and TRBJ2-5; unclear D gene. This CDR3 has 10 amino acids. CDR1 and CDR2 (germline): MNHEY, SVGAGI. Trimming took 8 bases from V and 5 from J, leaving 6 bases between them. The CDR3 nucleotides read TGTGCCAGCTTGGGTGAGACCCAGTACTTC. This codes for CASLGETQYF.

In its sample, this clonotype was seen many times. This chain joins TRBV5-5 and TRBJ2-1; TRBD1 matches at 7 bases. CDR1 SGHKS and CDR2 YYEKEE come from the germline V gene (reference sequence). V trimming: 0 bases; J trimming: 2 bases; junction bases outside the gene matches: 2. CDR3 length: 15 amino acids. CDR3 coding DNA: TGTGCCAGCAGCTTGGGGGACAGCCCCTACAATGAGCAGTTCTTC. Residues: CASSLGDSPYNEQFF.

The chain is built from TRBV9 and TRBJ1-4; 9 positions match TRBD1. Trimming took 0 bases from V and 10 from J; bases not matched to a gene: 10. The CDR3 spans 16 residues. Germline lookup yields CDR1 SGDLS and CDR2 YYNGEE. CDR3 amino acids: CASSVEMTGGFGKLFF. The DNA for the CDR3 is TGTGCCAGCAGCGTAGAGATGACAGGGGGATTTGGAAAACTGTTTTTT.

This clonotype showed up many times. At one end the junction does not follow the germline gene, possibly because of a read error. CDR3 amino acids: CASSLGLERDF. In DNA, the CDR3 is TGCGCCAGCAGCTTGGGTCTGGAAAGGGACTTC. The chain recombines TRBV5-1 with TRBJ2-7; no definite D call. The CDR3 length is 11 residues. The germline gives CDR1 SGHRS, CDR2 YFSETQ.

The V and J genes are TRBV2 and TRBJ1-6; 10 nucleotides match TRBD1. Germline trimming cut 6 bases from V and 5 bases from J; bases unmatched to any gene: 4. Germline CDR1 is SNHLY and CDR2 is FYNNEI. CDR3 length: 15 amino acids. CDR3 DNA: TGTGCCAGCAGGGGGGGACAGGGGAATAATTCACCCCTCCACTTT. Residues: CASRGGQGNNSPLHF.

V usage is TRBV29-1 and J usage is TRBJ2-7, with TRBD2 identical over 7 bases. CDR1 is SQVTM, CDR2 ANQGSEA, per germline. After removal of 4 bases from V and 5 bases from J, the junction contained 14 bases not matched to a gene. This CDR3 is 15 amino acids long. For the CDR3, the DNA is TGCAGCGTTGTCGGGCGGGGGACGGGGCAGGACGAGCAGTACTTC. Protein sequence: CSVVGRGTGQDEQYF.

The sample holds many counts of this clonotype. The chain links TRBV12-3 or TRBV12-4 to TRBJ1-5; TRBD1 agrees at 8 bases. J was trimmed by 5 bases and V by 3 bases; bases with no gene match: 15. The CDR3 loop spans 18 amino acids. CDR3 coding DNA: TGTGCCAGCAGTTTGATAGGCAGGGGGCTTTTGGTGGATCAGCCCCAGCATTTT. Encoded protein: CASSLIGRGLLVDQPQHF.

The chain joins TRBV9 to TRBJ2-1; D unresolved. Germline V gives CDR1 SGDLS, CDR2 YYNGEE. The CDR3 is 13 residues long. Trimming removed 2 bases at V and 9 bases at J, with 12 bases between. CDR3 nucleotides: TGTGCCAGCAGCGTGGCCGTCTCGGGTGAGCAGTTCTTC. Its translation: CASSVAVSGEQFF.

This clonotype was seen at least ten times. This chain joins TRBV7-6 and TRBJ2-7; D remains unclear. The CDR3 sequence is 13 residues long. V lost 1 base and J lost 4, with 8 bases in between. Germline V CDR1 and CDR2: SGHVS, FNYEAQ. The CDR3 region is CASSLEGGYEQYF. The CDR3 DNA is TGTGCCAGCAGCTTAGAAGGCGGATACGAGCAGTACTTC. The entire variable domain, with the rest obtained from reference TRBV7-6 and TRBJ2-7, is as follows: GAGVSQSPRYKVTKRGQDVALRCDPISGHVSLYWYRQALGQGPEFLTYFNYEAQQDKSGLPNDRFSAERPEGSISTLTIQRTEQRDSAMYRCASSLEGGYEQYFGPGTRLTVT.

The V call is TRBV7-2, the J call TRBJ2-1; TRBD2 agrees at 7 bases. Germline values: CDR1 SGHTA, CDR2 FQGNSA. V trimming: 3 bases; J trimming: 0 bases; junction bases outside the gene matches: 2. This CDR3 contains 15 residues. Here the CDR3 reads CASSLGLLSYNEQFF. The CDR3 bases are TGTGCCAGCAGCTTGGGACTACTCTCCTACAATGAGCAGTTCTTC.

In regard to this clonotype: Germline is not matched at one junction end, which may reflect a read error. The chain joins TRBV5-1 to TRBJ2-3, with 8 bases lining up with TRBD2. The germline CDR1 and CDR2 sequences are SGHRS and YFSETQ. The CDR3 spans 15 residues. The CDR3 reads CASSLAGLRTDTQYF. Here the CDR3 DNA reads TGTGCCAGCAGCTTAGCGGGGCTCCGCACAGATACGCAGTATTTT. The variable domain in full, with the rest retrieved from reference TRBV5-1 and TRBJ2-3, is KAGVTQTPRYLIKTRGQQVTLSCSPISGHRSVSWYQQTPGQGLQFLFEYFSETQRNKGNFPGRFSGRQFSNSRSEMNVSTLELGDSALYLCASSLAGLRTDTQYFGPGTRLTVL.

The chain carries TRBV5-1 and TRBJ1-5, with TRBD1 matching 8 bases. Germline V gives CDR1 SGHRS, CDR2 YFSETQ. Trimming took 4 bases from V and 7 from J; bases not matched to a gene: 13. The CDR3 runs to 16 residues. This CDR3 is CASSPDRGNGEQPQHF. CDR3 in DNA: TGCGCCAGCAGCCCCGACAGGGGTAACGGCGAGCAGCCCCAGCATTTT.

The chain employs TRBV15 and TRBJ2-3; the match to TRBD2 covers 15 bases. CDR1 is LNHNV and CDR2 is YYDKDF in the germline V gene (reference sequence). The CDR3 sequence is 17 residues long. With V trimmed by 4 bases and J by 6 bases, 8 bases remained unmatched. The CDR3 protein is CATSTGLAGGSLDTQYF. The CDR3 DNA reads as TGTGCCACCAGCACGGGACTAGCGGGGGGTTCGTTGGATACGCAGTATTTT.

This clonotype occurred many times. The CDR3 bases are TGTGCCAGCAGCAACCGAATTGACAGGTCAAAACCTTACGAGCAGTACTTC. Translated: CASSNRIDRSKPYEQYF. The rearrangement joins TRBV3-1 to TRBJ2-7; the D gene is possibly TRBD1 (6 bases). Between the trimmed V and J ends, which lost 5 bases and 4 bases, there was a span of 24 bases. The germline gives CDR1 LGHDT, CDR2 YNNKEL (reference sequence). This CDR3 has 17 residues.

The CDR3 loop reads CASSEYPGNTEAFF. CDR3 bases: TGTGCCAGCAGTGAATACCCAGGGAACACTGAAGCTTTCTTT. The chain recombines TRBV2 with TRBJ1-1, with no clear D. Germline CDR1 SNHLY, CDR2 FYNNEI. V gave up 2 bases and J gave up 1 base, with 8 bases separating them. This CDR3 has 14 amino acids.

This clonotype was observed many times. The rearrangement joins TRBV27 to TRBJ2-7, with D perhaps matching TRBD1 (5 bases). The germline V gene has CDR1 MNHEY and CDR2 SMNVEV (reference sequence). The CDR3 loop spans 13 amino acids. The V end lost 4 bases, the J end lost 4 bases, and 11 bases lay between the germline ends. In DNA, the CDR3 is TGTGCCAGCAGTTCCGGAAGGGGATACGAGCAGTACTTC. This gives the protein CASSSGRGYEQYF.

This clonotype was found a few times. V usage is TRBV15 and J usage is TRBJ2-1; TRBD1 agrees at 8 bases. The CDR3 is made up of 14 amino acids. Trimming took 11 bases from V and 5 from J; bases not matched to a gene: 11. Germline loops: CDR1 LNHNV, CDR2 YYDKDF (reference sequence). The CDR3 DNA reads TGTGCCGTCACAGGGGGGATAGACCACAATGAGCAGTTCTTC. It yields the protein CAVTGGIDHNEQFF.

This clonotype occurred a few times. The chain joins TRBV5-1 to TRBJ2-3, with 8 bases identical to TRBD1. This CDR3 has 15 residues. V trimming: 5 bases; J trimming: 4 bases; junction bases outside the gene matches: 9. Germline CDR1 SGHRS, CDR2 YFSETQ. Here the CDR3 reads CASRRQGSVSDTQYF. The CDR3 DNA reads TGCGCCAGCAGGAGACAGGGGTCGGTGTCAGATACGCAGTATTTT.

This chain uses TRBV7-8 with TRBJ2-7, with D possibly being TRBD1 or TRBD2 (7 bases each). Trimming took 5 bases from V and 9 from J, leaving 26 bases between them. This CDR3 contains 16 residues. Germline CDR1 reads SGHVS; CDR2 reads FQNEAQ. The CDR3 loop reads CASSHSTGSQSGGQYF. The CDR3 DNA reads as TGTGCCAGCAGCCATTCGACAGGGTCACAATCGGGGGGGCAGTACTTC. The entire variable domain, with the rest obtained from reference TRBV7-8 and TRBJ2-7, is as follows: GAGVSQSPRYKVAKRGQDVALRCDPISGHVSLFWYQQALGQGPEFLTYFQNEAQLDKSGLPSDRFFAERPEGSVSTLKIQRTQQEDSAVYLCASSHSTGSQSGGQYFGPGTRLTVT.

This clonotype was counted at least ten times. The rearrangement links TRBV12-3 or TRBV12-4 to TRBJ1-2; 8 bases are shared with TRBD1. The CDR3 is 16 amino acids. V dropped 6 bases and J dropped 6; count of bases not matched to a gene: 15. CDR3 amino acids: CASSPTTGAFANGYTF. DNA for the CDR3: TGTGCCAGCAGCCCGACGACAGGGGCCTTCGCGAATGGCTACACCTTC.

The V and J genes are TRBV24-1 and TRBJ2-3; TRBD1 is a possible D gene (5 bases). Trimming cost V 4 bases and J 7 bases, with 11 bases left between them. The CDR3 is 13 amino acids. CDR1 is KGHDR and CDR2 is SFDVKD in the germline V gene. CDR3 bases: TGTGCCACCAGTGACCCAGGGTTGAATACGCAGTATTTT. Translated: CATSDPGLNTQYF.

This sequence joins TRBV7-6 and TRBJ2-7; D call uncertain. The V and J ends lost 0 bases and 5 bases respectively, with 14 bases between them. This CDR3 has 15 residues. Germline-derived CDR1 and CDR2 are SGHVS and FNYEAQ. CDR3 bases: TGTGCCAGCAGCTTAGCCTCACCGGGTCAAAACGAGCAGTACTTC. It encodes CASSLASPGQNEQYF.

This clonotype showed up just once. The chain joins TRBV19 to TRBJ2-7; D might be TRBD1 (5 bases). V dropped 0 bases and J dropped 4 bases, with 10 bases sitting between them. The CDR3 contains 14 residues. Germline values: CDR1 LNHDA, CDR2 SQIVND (reference sequence). The CDR3 region is CASSIDKPGYEQYF. CDR3 coding DNA: TGTGCCAGTAGTATAGATAAACCAGGGTACGAGCAGTACTTC.

The gene calls are TRBV7-9 and TRBJ2-7; 10 bases are a match to TRBD2. V dropped 3 bases and J dropped 2; count of bases not matched to a gene: 4. There are 15 residues in the CDR3. CDR1 is SEHNR and CDR2 is FQNEAQ in the germline V gene (reference sequence). The CDR3 region is CASSFPGTSAYEQYF. The CDR3 DNA reads as TGTGCCAGCAGCTTCCCCGGGACTAGCGCCTACGAGCAGTACTTC.

In this sample, this clonotype turned up many times. The V and J genes are TRBV9 and TRBJ2-2; TRBD1 aligns across 7 bases. Germline V gene lookup returns CDR1 SGDLS and CDR2 YYNGEE. J gave up 4 bases and V 4 bases, and 10 bases lay outside the gene matches. The CDR3 runs to 16 residues. CDR3: CASSLFGTASTGELFF. CDR3 DNA: TGTGCCAGCAGCCTCTTCGGGACAGCCAGCACCGGGGAGCTGTTTTTT.

This clonotype has at least ten counts. The CDR3 sequence: CASGKTGYTTDTQYF. The CDR3 region has the DNA TGCGCCAGCGGAAAAACAGGGTATACGACAGATACGCAGTATTTT. This chain connects TRBV5-1 to TRBJ2-3, with D possibly being TRBD1 (6 bases). The germline CDR1 and CDR2 sequences are SGHRS and YFSETQ. Trimming pared 7 bases from V and 3 bases from J, leaving 18 bases between. The CDR3 consists of 15 residues.

This chain connects TRBV19 to TRBJ2-3; 9 nucleotides match TRBD2. Germline V gene lookup returns CDR1 LNHDA and CDR2 SQIVND (reference sequence). The trim removed 5 bases at V and 2 bases at J, leaving 5 bases unmatched. This CDR3 spans 15 amino acids. CDR3 protein: CASSRAGGHTDTQYF. The CDR3 DNA is TGTGCCAGTAGTCGAGCGGGGGGCCACACAGATACGCAGTATTTT.

The chain couples TRBV7-9 to TRBJ2-2, with a possible D match to TRBD2 (6 bases). CDR1 SEHNR and CDR2 FQNEAQ come from the germline V gene (reference sequence). The CDR3 totals 13 residues. Between the trimmed V and J ends, which lost 7 bases and 6 bases, there was a span of 12 bases. The CDR3 loop reads CASKTSRAGELFF. The DNA for the CDR3 is TGTGCCAGCAAGACTAGTAGGGCCGGGGAGCTGTTTTTT.

This clonotype came up many times. The rearrangement uses TRBV19 and TRBJ2-5; D is uncertain. The CDR3 covers 12 residues. V was cut by 4 bases and J by 0 bases, with 3 bases left in between. Germline V gene lookup returns CDR1 LNHDA and CDR2 SQIVND (reference sequence). DNA for the CDR3: TGTGCCAGTAGTAGGGACCAAGAGACCCAGTACTTC. Translating it yields CASSRDQETQYF.

The chain is built from TRBV7-9 and TRBJ2-7, with a possible D match to TRBD1 (6 bases). The CDR3 consists of 15 residues. Germline CDR1 is SEHNR and CDR2 is FQNEAQ (reference sequence). Trimming pared 5 bases from V and 0 bases from J, leaving 14 bases between. CDR3 sequence: CASSRTPGHSYEQYF. The CDR3 coding sequence is TGTGCCAGCAGCAGGACACCGGGACACTCCTACGAGCAGTACTTC.

V gene TRBV20-1 combines with J gene TRBJ2-3, with TRBD2 matching 11 bases. The V segment lost 4 bases and the J segment 9 bases; nucleotides outside the gene matches: 12. In germline, CDR1 is DFQATT, CDR2 SNEGSKA (reference sequence). CDR3 size: 15 residues. CDR3 region: CSAILSGTSGLTQYF. CDR3 bases: TGCAGTGCTATCCTTTCCGGGACTAGCGGACTAACGCAGTATTTT.